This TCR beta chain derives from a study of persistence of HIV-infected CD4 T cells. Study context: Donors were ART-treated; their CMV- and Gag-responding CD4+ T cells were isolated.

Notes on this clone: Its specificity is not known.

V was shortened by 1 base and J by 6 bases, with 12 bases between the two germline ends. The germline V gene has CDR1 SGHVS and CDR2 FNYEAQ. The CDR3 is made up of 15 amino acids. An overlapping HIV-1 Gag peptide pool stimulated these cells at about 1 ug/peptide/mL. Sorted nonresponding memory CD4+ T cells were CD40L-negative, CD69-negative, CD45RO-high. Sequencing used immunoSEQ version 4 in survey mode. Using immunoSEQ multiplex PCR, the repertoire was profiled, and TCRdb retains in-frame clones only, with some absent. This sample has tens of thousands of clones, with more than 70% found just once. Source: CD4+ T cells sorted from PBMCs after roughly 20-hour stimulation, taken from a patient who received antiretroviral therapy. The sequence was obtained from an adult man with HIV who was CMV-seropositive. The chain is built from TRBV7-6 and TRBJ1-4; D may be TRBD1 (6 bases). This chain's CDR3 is CASSLGSGQYEKLFF. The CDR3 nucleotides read TGTGCCAGCAGCTTAGGGTCCGGACAGTATGAAAAACTGTTTTTT.